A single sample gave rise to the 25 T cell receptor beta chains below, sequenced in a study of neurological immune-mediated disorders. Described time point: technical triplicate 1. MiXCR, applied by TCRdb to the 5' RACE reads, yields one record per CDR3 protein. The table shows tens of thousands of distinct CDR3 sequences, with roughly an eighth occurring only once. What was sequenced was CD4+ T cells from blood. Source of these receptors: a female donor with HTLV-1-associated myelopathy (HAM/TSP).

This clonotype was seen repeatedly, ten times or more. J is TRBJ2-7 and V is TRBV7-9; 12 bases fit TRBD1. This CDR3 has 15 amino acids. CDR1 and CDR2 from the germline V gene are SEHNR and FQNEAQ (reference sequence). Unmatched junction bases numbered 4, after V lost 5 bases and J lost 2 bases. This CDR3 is CASSLRDRGPYEQYF. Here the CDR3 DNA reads TGTGCCAGCAGCCTCCGGGACAGGGGGCCCTACGAGCAGTACTTC.

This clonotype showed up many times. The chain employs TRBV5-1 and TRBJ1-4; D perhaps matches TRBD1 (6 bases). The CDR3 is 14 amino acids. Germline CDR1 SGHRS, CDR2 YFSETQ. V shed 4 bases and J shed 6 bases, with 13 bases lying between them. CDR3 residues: CASSVERTDEKLFF. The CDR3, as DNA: TGCGCCAGCAGCGTCGAGCGGACAGATGAAAAACTGTTTTTT. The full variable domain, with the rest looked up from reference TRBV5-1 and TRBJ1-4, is KAGVTQTPRYLIKTRGQQVTLSCSPISGHRSVSWYQQTPGQGLQFLFEYFSETQRNKGNFPGRFSGRQFSNSRSEMNVSTLELGDSALYLCASSVERTDEKLFFGSGTQLSVL.

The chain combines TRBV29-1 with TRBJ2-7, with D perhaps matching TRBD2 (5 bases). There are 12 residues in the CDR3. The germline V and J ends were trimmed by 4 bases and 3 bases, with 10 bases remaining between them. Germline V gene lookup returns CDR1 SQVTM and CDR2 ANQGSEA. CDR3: CSVVRGGYEQYF. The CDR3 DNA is TGCAGCGTTGTTCGCGGAGGCTACGAGCAGTACTTC.

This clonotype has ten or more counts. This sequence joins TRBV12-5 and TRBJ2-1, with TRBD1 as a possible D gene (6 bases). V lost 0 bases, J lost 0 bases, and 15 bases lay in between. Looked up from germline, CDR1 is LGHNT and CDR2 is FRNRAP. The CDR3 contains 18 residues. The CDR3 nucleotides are TGTGCTAGTGGTTTGGTACCCTTTGACAGGAGCTCCTACAATGAGCAGTTCTTC. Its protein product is CASGLVPFDRSSYNEQFF. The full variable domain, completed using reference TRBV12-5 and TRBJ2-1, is DARVTQTPRHKVTEMGQEVTMRCQPILGHNTVFWYRQTMMQGLELLAYFRNRAPLDDSGMPKDRFSAEMPDATLATLKIQPSEPRDSAVYFCASGLVPFDRSSYNEQFFGPGTRLTVL.

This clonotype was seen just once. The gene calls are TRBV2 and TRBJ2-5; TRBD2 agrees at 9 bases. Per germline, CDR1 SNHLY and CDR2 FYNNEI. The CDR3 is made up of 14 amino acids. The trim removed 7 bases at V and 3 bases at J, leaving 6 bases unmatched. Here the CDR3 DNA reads TGTGCCAGCATGTCGGCTAGCGGGGAAGAGACCCAGTACTTC. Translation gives CASMSASGEETQYF. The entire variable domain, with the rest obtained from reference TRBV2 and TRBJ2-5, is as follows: EPEVTQTPSHQVTQMGQEVILRCVPISNHLYFYWYRQILGQKVEFLVSFYNNEISEKSEIFDDQFSVERPDGSNFTLKIRSTKLEDSAMYFCASMSASGEETQYFGPGTRLLVL.

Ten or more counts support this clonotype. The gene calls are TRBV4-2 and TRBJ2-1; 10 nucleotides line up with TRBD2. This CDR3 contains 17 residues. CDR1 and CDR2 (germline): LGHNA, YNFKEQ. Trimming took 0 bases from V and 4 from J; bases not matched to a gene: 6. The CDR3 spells CASSQDPTSGYYNEQFF. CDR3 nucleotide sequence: TGTGCCAGCAGCCAAGATCCGACTAGCGGGTATTACAATGAGCAGTTCTTC.

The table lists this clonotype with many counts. The CDR3 reads CSARNLDRAGGSETQYF. In DNA form, the CDR3 reads TGCAGTGCTAGAAACCTGGACAGGGCGGGCGGGAGTGAGACCCAGTACTTC. The rearrangement links TRBV20-1 to TRBJ2-5, with a weak D call TRBD1 (8 bases). V lost 2 bases, J lost 5 bases, and 24 bases lay in between. The CDR3 loop spans 17 amino acids. Germline loops: CDR1 DFQATT, CDR2 SNEGSKA (reference sequence).

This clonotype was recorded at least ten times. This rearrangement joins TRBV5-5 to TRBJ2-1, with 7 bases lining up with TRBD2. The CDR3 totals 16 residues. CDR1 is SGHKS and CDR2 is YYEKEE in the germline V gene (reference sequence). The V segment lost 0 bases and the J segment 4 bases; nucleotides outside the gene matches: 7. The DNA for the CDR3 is TGTGCCAGCAGCTTGGGCCCTAGCGGAGCGTACAATGAGCAGTTCTTC. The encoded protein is CASSLGPSGAYNEQFF.

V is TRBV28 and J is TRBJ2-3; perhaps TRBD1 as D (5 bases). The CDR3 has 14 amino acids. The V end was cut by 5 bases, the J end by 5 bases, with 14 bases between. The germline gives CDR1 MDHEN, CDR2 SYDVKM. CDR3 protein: CASSTTYRLDTQYF. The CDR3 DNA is TGTGCCAGCAGTACGACTTACAGGTTAGATACGCAGTATTTT. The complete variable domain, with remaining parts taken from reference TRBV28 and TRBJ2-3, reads DVKVTQSSRYLVKRTGEKVFLECVQDMDHENMFWYRQDPGLGLRLIYFSYDVKMKEKGDIPEGYSVSREKKERFSLILESASTNQTSMYLCASSTTYRLDTQYFGPGTRLTVL.

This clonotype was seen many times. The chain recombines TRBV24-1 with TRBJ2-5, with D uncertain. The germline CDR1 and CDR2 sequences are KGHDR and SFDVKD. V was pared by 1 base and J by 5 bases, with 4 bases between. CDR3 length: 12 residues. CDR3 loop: CATSDLWETQYF. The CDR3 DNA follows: TGTGCCACCAGTGATTTATGGGAGACCCAGTACTTC.

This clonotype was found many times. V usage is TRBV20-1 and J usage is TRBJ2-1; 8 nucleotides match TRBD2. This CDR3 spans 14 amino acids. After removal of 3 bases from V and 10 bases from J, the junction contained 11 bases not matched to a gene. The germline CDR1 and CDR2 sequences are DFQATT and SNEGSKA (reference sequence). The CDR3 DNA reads TGCAGTGCTAGTTCTGGAGCGGGAGCGGAAGAGCAGTTCTTC. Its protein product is CSASSGAGAEEQFF.

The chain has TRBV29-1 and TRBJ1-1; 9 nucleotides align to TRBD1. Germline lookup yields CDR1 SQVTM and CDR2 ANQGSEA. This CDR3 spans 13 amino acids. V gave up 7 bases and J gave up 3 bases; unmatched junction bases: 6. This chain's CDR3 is CSAQGQGYTEAFF. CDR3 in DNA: TGCAGCGCCCAGGGACAGGGATACACTGAAGCTTTCTTT.

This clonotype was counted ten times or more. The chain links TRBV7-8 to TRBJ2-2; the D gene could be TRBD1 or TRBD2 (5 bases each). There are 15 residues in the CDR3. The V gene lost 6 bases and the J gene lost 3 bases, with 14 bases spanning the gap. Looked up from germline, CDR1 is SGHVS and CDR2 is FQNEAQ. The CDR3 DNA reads TGTGCCAGCAGGCTTGGGAGAGGGGACACCGGGGAGCTGTTTTTT. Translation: CASRLGRGDTGELFF. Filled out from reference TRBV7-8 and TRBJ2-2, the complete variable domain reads GAGVSQSPRYKVAKRGQDVALRCDPISGHVSLFWYQQALGQGPEFLTYFQNEAQLDKSGLPSDRFFAERPEGSVSTLKIQRTQQEDSAVYLCASRLGRGDTGELFFGEGSRLTVL.

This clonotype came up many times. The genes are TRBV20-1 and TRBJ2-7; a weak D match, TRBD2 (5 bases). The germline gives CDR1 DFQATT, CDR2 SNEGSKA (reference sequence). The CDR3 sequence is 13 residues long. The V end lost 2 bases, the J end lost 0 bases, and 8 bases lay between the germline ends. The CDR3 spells CSARLEGSYEQYF. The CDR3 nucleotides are TGCAGTGCTAGACTCGAGGGCTCCTACGAGCAGTACTTC.

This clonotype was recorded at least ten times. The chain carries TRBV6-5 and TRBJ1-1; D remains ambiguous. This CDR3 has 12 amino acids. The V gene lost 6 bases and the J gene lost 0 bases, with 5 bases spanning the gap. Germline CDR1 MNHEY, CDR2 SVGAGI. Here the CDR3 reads CASRRMNTEAFF. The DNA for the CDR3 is TGTGCCAGCAGGCGGATGAACACTGAAGCTTTCTTT.

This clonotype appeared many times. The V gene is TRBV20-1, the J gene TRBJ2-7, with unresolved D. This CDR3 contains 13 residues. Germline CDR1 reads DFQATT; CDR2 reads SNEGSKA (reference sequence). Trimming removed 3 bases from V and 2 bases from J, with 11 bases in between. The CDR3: CSASRGGTYEQYF. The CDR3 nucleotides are TGCAGTGCTAGTCGCGGCGGCACCTACGAGCAGTACTTC.

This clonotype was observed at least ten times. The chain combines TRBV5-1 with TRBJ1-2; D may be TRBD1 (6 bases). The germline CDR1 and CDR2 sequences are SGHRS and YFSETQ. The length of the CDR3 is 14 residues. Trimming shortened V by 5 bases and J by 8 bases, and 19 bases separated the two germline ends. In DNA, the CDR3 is TGCGCCAGCAGGGCAGGACAGATCCAAAAGGGCTACACCTTC. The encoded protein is CASRAGQIQKGYTF.

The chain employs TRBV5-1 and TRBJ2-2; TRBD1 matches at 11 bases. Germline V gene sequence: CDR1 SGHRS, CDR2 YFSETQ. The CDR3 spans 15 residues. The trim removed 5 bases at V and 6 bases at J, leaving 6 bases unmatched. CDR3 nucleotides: TGCGCCAGCAGGGGACAGGGGGAGGGAGCCGGGGAGCTGTTTTTT. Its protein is CASRGQGEGAGELFF. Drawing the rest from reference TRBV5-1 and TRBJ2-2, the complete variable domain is KAGVTQTPRYLIKTRGQQVTLSCSPISGHRSVSWYQQTPGQGLQFLFEYFSETQRNKGNFPGRFSGRQFSNSRSEMNVSTLELGDSALYLCASRGQGEGAGELFFGEGSRLTVL.

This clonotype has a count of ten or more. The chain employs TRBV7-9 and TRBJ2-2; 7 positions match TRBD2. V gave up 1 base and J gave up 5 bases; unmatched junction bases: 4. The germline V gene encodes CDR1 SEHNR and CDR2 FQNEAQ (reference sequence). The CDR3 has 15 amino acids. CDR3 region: CASSLDGLETGELFF. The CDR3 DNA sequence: TGTGCCAGCAGCTTAGATGGACTAGAGACCGGGGAGCTGTTTTTT.

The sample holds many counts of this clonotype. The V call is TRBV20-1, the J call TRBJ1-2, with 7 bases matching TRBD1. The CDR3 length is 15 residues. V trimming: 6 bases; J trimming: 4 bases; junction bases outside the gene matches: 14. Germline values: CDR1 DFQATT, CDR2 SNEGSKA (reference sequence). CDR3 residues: CSANPTGDNTYGYTF. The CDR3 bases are TGCAGTGCAAATCCCACAGGGGATAATACCTATGGCTACACCTTC.

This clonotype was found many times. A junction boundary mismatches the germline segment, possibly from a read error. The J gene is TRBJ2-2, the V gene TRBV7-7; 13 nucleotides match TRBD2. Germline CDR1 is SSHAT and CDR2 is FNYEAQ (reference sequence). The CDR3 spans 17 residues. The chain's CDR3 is CASSSGTSGTSSGELFF. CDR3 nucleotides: TGTGCTAGCAGCTCCGGGACTAGCGGGACCTCCAGCGGGGAGCTGTTTTTT.

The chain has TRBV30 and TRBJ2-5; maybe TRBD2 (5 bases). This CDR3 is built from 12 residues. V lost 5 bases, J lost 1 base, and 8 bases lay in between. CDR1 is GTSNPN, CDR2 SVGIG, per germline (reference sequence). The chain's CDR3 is CAWGGSQETQYF. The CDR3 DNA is TGTGCCTGGGGTGGGAGCCAAGAGACCCAGTACTTC.

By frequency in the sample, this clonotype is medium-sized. The DNA of the CDR3 is TGTGCCAGCAGCCCTTTCGTTACAGGGGACTATGGCTACACCTTC. It is translated as CASSPFVTGDYGYTF. The chain couples TRBV3-1 to TRBJ1-2; 7 nucleotides align to TRBD1. This CDR3 spans 15 amino acids. Germline V gene lookup returns CDR1 LGHDT and CDR2 YNNKEL (reference sequence). The junction had 8 bases not matched to a gene; V was cut back by 4 bases and J by 3 bases. The complete variable domain, with remaining parts taken from reference TRBV3-1 and TRBJ1-2, reads DTAVSQTPKYLVTQMGNDKSIKCEQNLGHDTMYWYKQDSKKFLKIMFSYNNKELIINETVPNRFSPKSPDKAHLNLHINSLELGDSAVYFCASSPFVTGDYGYTFGSGTRLTVV.

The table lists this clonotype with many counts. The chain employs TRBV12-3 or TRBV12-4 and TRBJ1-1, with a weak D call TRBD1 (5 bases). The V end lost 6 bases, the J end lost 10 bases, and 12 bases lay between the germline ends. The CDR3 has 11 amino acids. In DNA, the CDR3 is TGTGCCAGCAGGGGAGGGACGAGAGCTTTCTTT. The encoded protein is CASRGGTRAFF.

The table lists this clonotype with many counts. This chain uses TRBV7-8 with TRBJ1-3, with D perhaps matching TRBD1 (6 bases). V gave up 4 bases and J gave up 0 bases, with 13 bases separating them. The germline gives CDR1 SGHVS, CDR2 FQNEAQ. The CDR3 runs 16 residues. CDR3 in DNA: TGTGCCAGCAGCTGGGACAACTTACGCTCTGGAAACACCATATATTTT. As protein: CASSWDNLRSGNTIYF.